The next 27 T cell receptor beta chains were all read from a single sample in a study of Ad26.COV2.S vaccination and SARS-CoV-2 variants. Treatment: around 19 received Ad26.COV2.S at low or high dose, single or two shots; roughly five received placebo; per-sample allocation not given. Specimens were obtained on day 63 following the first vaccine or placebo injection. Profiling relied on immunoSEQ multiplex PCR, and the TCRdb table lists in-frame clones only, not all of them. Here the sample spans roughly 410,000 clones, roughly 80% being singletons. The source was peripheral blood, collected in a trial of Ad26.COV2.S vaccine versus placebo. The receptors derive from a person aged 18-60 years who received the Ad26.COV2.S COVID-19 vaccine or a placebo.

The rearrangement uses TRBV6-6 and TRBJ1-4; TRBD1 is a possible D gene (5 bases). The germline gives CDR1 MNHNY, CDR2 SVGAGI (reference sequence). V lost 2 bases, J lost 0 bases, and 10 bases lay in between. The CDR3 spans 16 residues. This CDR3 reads CASSYGGGATNEKLFF. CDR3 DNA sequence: TGTGCCAGCAGTTACGGGGGAGGGGCAACTAATGAAAAACTGTTTTTT.

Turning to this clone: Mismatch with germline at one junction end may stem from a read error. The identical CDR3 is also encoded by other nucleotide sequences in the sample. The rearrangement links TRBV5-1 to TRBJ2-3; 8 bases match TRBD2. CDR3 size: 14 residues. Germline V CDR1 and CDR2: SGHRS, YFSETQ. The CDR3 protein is CASSLGTSTDTQYF. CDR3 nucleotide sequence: TGCGCCAGCAGCTTGGGGACTAGCACGGATACGCAGTATTTT.

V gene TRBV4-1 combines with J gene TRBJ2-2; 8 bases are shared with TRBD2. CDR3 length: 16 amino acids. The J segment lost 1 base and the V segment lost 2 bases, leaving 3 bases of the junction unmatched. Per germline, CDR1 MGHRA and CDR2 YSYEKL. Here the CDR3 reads CASSQSSGKNTGELFF. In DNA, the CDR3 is TGCGCCAGCAGCCAAAGTAGCGGGAAGAACACCGGGGAGCTGTTTTTT.

CDR3 bases: TGTGCCAGCAGCTTACAGTCGGCCCGGAGAGAGGAAAAACTGTTTTTT. It translates to CASSLQSARREEKLFF. The rearrangement joins TRBV7-8 to TRBJ1-4; D gene unclear. The CDR3 is 16 amino acids. V dropped 2 bases and J dropped 8 bases, with 18 bases sitting between them. Germline-derived CDR1 and CDR2 are SGHVS and FQNEAQ. The full variable domain, completed using reference TRBV7-8 and TRBJ1-4, is GAGVSQSPRYKVAKRGQDVALRCDPISGHVSLFWYQQALGQGPEFLTYFQNEAQLDKSGLPSDRFFAERPEGSVSTLKIQRTQQEDSAVYLCASSLQSARREEKLFFGSGTQLSVL.

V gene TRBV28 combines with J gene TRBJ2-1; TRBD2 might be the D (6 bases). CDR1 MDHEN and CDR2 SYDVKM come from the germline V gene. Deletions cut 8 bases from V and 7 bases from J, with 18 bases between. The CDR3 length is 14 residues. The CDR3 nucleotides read TGTGCCAGCGCCGGGGGACCCCTAAGGAATGAGCAGTTCTTC. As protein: CASAGGPLRNEQFF. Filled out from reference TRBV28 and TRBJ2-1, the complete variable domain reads DVKVTQSSRYLVKRTGEKVFLECVQDMDHENMFWYRQDPGLGLRLIYFSYDVKMKEKGDIPEGYSVSREKKERFSLILESASTNQTSMYLCASAGGPLRNEQFFGPGTRLTVL.

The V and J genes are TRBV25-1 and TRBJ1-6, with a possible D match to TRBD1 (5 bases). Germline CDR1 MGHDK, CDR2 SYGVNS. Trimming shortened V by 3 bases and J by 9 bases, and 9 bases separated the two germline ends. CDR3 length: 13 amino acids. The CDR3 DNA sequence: TGTGCCAGCAGTGACCAGGGTTCTTCACCCCTCCACTTT. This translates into CASSDQGSSPLHF. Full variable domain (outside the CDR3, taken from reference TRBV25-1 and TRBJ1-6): EADIYQTPRYLVIGTGKKITLECSQTMGHDKMYWYQQDPGMELHLIHYSYGVNSTEKGDLSSESTVSRIRTEHFPLTLESARPSHTSQYLCASSDQGSSPLHFGNGTRLTVT.

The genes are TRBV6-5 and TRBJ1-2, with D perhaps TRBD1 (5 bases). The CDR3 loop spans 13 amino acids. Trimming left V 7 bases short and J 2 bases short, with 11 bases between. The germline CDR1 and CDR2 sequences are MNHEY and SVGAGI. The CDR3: CASKKGTNYGYTF. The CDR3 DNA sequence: TGTGCCAGCAAAAAGGGGACGAACTATGGCTACACCTTC.

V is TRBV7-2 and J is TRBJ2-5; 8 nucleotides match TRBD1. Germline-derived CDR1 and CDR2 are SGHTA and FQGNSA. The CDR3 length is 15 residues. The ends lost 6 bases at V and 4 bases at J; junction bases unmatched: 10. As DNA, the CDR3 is TGTGCCAGCAGTCCGGACAGGGATAGGGGAGAGACCCAGTACTTC. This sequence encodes CASSPDRDRGETQYF. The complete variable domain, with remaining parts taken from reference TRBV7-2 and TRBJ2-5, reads GAGVSQSPSNKVTEKGKDVELRCDPISGHTALYWYRQSLGQGLEFLIYFQGNSAPDKSGLPSDRFSAERTGGSVSTLTIQRTQQEDSAVYLCASSPDRDRGETQYFGPGTRLLVL.

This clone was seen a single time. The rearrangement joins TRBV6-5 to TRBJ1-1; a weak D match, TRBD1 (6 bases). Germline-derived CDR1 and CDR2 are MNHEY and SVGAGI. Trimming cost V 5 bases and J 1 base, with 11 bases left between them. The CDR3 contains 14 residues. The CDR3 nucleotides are TGTGCCAGCAGTCAACAGGGTACGAACACTGAAGCTTTCTTT. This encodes CASSQQGTNTEAFF.

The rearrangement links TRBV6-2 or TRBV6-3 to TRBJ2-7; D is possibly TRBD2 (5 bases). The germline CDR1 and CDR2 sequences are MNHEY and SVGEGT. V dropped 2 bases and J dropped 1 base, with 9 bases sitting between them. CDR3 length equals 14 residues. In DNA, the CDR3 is TGTGCCAGCAGTTACGTGTGGGAGTCCTACGAGCAGTACTTC. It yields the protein CASSYVWESYEQYF.

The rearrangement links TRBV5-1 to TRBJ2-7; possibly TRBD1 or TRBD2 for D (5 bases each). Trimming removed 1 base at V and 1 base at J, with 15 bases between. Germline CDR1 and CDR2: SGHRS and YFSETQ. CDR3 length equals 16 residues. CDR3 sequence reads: CASSLTLQGASYEQYF. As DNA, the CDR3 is TGCGCCAGCAGCTTGACGCTCCAGGGAGCATCCTACGAGCAGTACTTC.

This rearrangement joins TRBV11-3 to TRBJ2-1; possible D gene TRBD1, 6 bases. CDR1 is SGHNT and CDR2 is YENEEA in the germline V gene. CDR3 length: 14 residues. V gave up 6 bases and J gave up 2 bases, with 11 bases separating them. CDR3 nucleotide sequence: TGTGCCAGCAGTCTAGGGGGAACCTACAATGAGCAGTTCTTC. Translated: CASSLGGTYNEQFF.

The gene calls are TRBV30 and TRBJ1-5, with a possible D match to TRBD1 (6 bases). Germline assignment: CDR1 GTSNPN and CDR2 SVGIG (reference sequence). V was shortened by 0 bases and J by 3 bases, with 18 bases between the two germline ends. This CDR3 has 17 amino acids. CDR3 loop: CAWSVLGGQLDNQPQHF. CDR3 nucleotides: TGTGCCTGGAGTGTACTTGGGGGGCAGTTAGACAATCAGCCCCAGCATTTT. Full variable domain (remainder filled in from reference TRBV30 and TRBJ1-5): SQTIHQWPATLVQPVGSPLSLECTVEGTSNPNLYWYRQAAGRGLQLLFYSVGIGQISSEVPQNLSASRPQDRQFILSSKKLLLSDSGFYLCAWSVLGGQLDNQPQHFGDGTRLSIL.

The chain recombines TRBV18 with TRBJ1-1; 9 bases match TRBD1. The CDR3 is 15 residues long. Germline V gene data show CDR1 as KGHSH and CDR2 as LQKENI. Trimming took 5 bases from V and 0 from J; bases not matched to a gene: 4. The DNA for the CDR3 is TGTGCCAGCTCAAGACAGGGGGGAATGAACACTGAAGCTTTCTTT. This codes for CASSRQGGMNTEAFF.

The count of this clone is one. This CDR3 is CASSVQVARGYTF. The DNA for the CDR3 is TGTGCCAGCAGCGTCCAAGTCGCGCGTGGCTACACCTTC. The V call is TRBV9, the J call TRBJ1-2; no clear D gene. V lost 2 bases and J 7 bases, leaving 12 bases between the germline ends. This CDR3 spans 13 amino acids. Germline CDR1 SGDLS, CDR2 YYNGEE.

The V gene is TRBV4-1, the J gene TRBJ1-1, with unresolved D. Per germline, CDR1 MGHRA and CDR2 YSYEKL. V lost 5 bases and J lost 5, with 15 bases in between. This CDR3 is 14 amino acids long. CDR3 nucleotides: TGCGCCAGCAGCGCTATGTGGGGTCAGACTGAAGCTTTCTTT. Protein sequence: CASSAMWGQTEAFF.

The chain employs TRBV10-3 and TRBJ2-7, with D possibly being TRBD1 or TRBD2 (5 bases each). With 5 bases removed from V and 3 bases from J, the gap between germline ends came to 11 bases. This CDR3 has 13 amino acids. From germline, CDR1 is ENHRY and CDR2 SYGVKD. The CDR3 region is CAISWDGSYEQYF. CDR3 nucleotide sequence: TGTGCCATCAGTTGGGACGGAAGCTACGAGCAGTACTTC.

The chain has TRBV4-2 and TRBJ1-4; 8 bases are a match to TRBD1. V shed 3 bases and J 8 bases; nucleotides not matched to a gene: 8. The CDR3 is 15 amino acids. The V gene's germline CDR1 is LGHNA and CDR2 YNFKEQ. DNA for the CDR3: TGTGCCAGCAGCCATGACAGGGGATCCTCAGAAAAACTGTTTTTT. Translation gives CASSHDRGSSEKLFF.

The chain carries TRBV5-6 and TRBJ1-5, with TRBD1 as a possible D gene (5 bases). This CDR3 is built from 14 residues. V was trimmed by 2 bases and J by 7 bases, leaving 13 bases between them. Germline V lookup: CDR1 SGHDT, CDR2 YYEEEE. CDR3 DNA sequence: TGTGCCAGCAGCTTCTCTTTTGGGGCCCAGCCCCAGCATTTT. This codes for CASSFSFGAQPQHF.

For the CDR3, the DNA is TGTGCCAGCATGAGGCTGGAGGGGAGTAATGGCTACACCTTC. Translating gives CASMRLEGSNGYTF. The genes are TRBV6-5 and TRBJ1-2, with a weak D call TRBD1 (5 bases). Germline CDR1 and CDR2: MNHEY and SVGAGI. This CDR3 comprises 14 residues. V lost 7 bases to trimming and J lost 6 bases, with 18 bases between them.

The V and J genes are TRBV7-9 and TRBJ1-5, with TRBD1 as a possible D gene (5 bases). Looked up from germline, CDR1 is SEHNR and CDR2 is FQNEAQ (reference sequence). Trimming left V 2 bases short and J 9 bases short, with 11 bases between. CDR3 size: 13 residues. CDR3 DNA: TGTGCCAGCAGCTTACAGGGAACCGGGCCCCAGCATTTT. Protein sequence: CASSLQGTGPQHF.

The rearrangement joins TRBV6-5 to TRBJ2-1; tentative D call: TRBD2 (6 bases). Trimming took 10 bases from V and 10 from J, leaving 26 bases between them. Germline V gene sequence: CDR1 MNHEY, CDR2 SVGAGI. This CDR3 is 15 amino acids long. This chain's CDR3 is CATTPRDWPLREQFF. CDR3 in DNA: TGTGCCACCACGCCCCGGGACTGGCCTCTACGAGAGCAGTTCTTC.

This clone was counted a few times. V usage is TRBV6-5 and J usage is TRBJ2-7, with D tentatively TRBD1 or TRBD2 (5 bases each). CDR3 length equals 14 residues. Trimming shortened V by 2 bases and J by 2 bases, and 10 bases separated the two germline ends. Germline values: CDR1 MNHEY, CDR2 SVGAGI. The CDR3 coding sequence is TGTGCCAGCAGTTACGGGGACGCCCCCTACGAGCAGTACTTC. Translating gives CASSYGDAPYEQYF.

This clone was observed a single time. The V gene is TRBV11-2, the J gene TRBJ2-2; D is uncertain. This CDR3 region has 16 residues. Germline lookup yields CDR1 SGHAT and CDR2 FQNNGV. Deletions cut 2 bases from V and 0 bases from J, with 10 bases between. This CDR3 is CASSLRWETNTGELFF. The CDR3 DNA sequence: TGTGCCAGCAGCTTAAGATGGGAAACGAACACCGGGGAGCTGTTTTTT.

The CDR3 DNA reads as TGTGCCAGCAGCTTAGGCCTGGAGGGGACTGAAGCTTTCTTT. Amino acids: CASSLGLEGTEAFF. The genes are TRBV13 and TRBJ1-1, with a possible D match to TRBD1 (5 bases). The CDR3 runs to 14 residues. The germline V gene has CDR1 PRHDT and CDR2 FYEKMQ (reference sequence). Trimming shortened V by 0 bases and J by 5 bases, and 10 bases separated the two germline ends.

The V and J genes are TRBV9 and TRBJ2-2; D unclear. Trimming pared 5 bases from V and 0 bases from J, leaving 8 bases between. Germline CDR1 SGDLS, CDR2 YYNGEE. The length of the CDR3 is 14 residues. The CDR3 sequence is CASRRTSNTGELFF. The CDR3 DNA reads TGTGCCAGCAGGAGGACCTCGAACACCGGGGAGCTGTTTTTT.

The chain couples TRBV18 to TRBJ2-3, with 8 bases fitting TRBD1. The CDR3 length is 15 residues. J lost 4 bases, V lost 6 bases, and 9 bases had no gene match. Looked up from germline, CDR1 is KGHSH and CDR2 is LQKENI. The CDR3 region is CASSTSGGRADTQYF. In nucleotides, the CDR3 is TGTGCCAGCTCTACCTCAGGGGGCCGGGCAGATACGCAGTATTTT.